The rows below give T cell receptor beta chains drawn from one sample of a study of identical twins. Each CDR3 protein is one row after TCRdb ran MiXCR on the 5' RACE reads. The data hold hundreds of thousands of distinct CDR3 sequences, with more than 6.5% observed a single time. These data were also filed under a second study, of yellow fever vaccine responses in identical twins.

The source material was PBMCs. Receptor source: a woman younger than 30 in good health. CDR3s include the opening cysteine and the closing phenylalanine or tryptophan. A D gene is named only where the DNA matches it firmly. Clone size is given for some rows only: seen once, a few or many times, or a class if the clone is expanded.

J gene,CDR3 length,V gene,D gene,clone size,CDR3 protein,CDR3 DNA
TRBJ1-1,13,TRBV6-5,-,-,CASSLEVGSEAFF,TGTGCCAGCAGTCTCGAAGTAGGGAGTGAAGCTTTCTTT
TRBJ1-5,14,TRBV10-1,-,-,CASPEIYSNQPQHF,TGCGCCAGTCCCGAGATCTATAGCAATCAGCCCCAGCATTTT
TRBJ1-6,15,TRBV28,-,few,CASSPPGRSNSPLHF,TGTGCCAGCAGTCCGCCGGGACGGAGTAATTCACCCCTCCACTTT
TRBJ1-1,17,TRBV20-1,-,few,CSAREKTPHRRNTEAFF,TGCAGTGCTAGAGAAAAGACACCCCATAGGAGGAACACTGAAGCTTTCTTT
TRBJ2-5,11,TRBV29-1,-,many,CSVESGETQYF,TGCAGCGTTGAAAGCGGGGAGACCCAGTACTTC
TRBJ2-6,13,TRBV27,-,few,CASSFLSANVLTF,TGTGCCAGCAGTTTTTTAAGTGCCAACGTCCTGACTTTC
TRBJ2-2,16,TRBV7-9,-,few,CASSLVVGTNTGELFF,TGTGCCAGCAGCTTAGTGGTGGGGACCAACACCGGGGAGCTGTTTTTT
TRBJ2-3,19,TRBV3-1,TRBD2,few,CASSRPGLAGGLTTDTQYF,TGTGCCAGCAGCCGTCCCGGATTAGCGGGAGGTCTAACCACAGATACGCAGTATTTT
TRBJ2-7,16,TRBV28,-,few,CASSSPMRQVYYEQYF,TGTGCCAGCAGTTCCCCAATGAGGCAGGTTTACTACGAGCAGTACTTC
TRBJ2-1,15,TRBV5-1,-,many,CASSLDLGVYNEQFF,TGCGCCAGCAGCTTGGACCTCGGCGTTTACAATGAGCAGTTCTTC
TRBJ2-5,13,TRBV6-5,-,few,CASSYEGGETQYF,TGTGCCAGCAGTTACGAAGGGGGAGAGACCCAGTACTTC
TRBJ2-5,15,TRBV5-1,TRBD1,-,CASSYSSGQKETQYF,TGCGCCAGCAGTTACTCCTCGGGACAGAAAGAGACCCAGTACTTC
TRBJ2-1,16,TRBV28,TRBD2,few,CASSLQGLAGIDEQFF,TGTGCCAGCAGTTTACAGGGACTAGCGGGTATAGATGAGCAGTTCTTC
TRBJ2-3,15,TRBV20-1,TRBD2,few,CSASGTSGREDTQYF,TGCAGTGCTTCCGGGACTAGCGGGAGGGAAGATACGCAGTATTTT
TRBJ2-7,14,TRBV4-3,TRBD2,few,CASSQGVLAGEQYF,TGCGCCAGCAGCCAAGGGGTACTAGCGGGAGAGCAGTACTTC
TRBJ2-7,15,TRBV28,TRBD1,-,CASSFQGQGWSEQYF,TGTGCCAGCAGCTTCCAAGGACAGGGTTGGAGCGAGCAGTACTTC
TRBJ2-7,15,TRBV2,TRBD2,few,CASSTSGILTYEQYF,TGTGCCAGCAGTACAAGCGGGATCCTTACCTACGAGCAGTACTTC
TRBJ2-3,15,TRBV12-3/TRBV12-4,-,-,CATKGEGGYTDTQYF,TGTGCCACCAAGGGGGAAGGGGGTTACACAGATACGCAGTATTTT
TRBJ2-1,13,TRBV18,TRBD2,-,CASSSTSDNEQFF,TGTGCCAGCTCATCTACTAGCGACAATGAGCAGTTCTTC
TRBJ2-1,15,TRBV3-1,-,-,CASSQDPTGVNEQFF,TGTGCCAGCAGCCAAGATCCCACAGGTGTGAATGAGCAGTTCTTC
TRBJ2-7,15,TRBV6-5,TRBD2,many,CASSYRTSGGGEQYF,TGTGCCAGCAGTTATCGGACTAGCGGGGGAGGCGAGCAGTACTTC
TRBJ2-5,15,TRBV4-3,-,-,CASSQESIGQETQYF,TGCGCCAGCAGCCAAGAATCGATAGGCCAAGAGACCCAGTACTTC
TRBJ1-2,14,TRBV5-1,-,few,CASSLNTQNYGYTF,TGCGCCAGCAGCTTGAACACGCAAAACTATGGCTACACCTTC
TRBJ2-1,13,TRBV5-6,-,many,CASSLTSMAEQFF,TGTGCCAGCAGCTTGACTAGTATGGCTGAGCAGTTCTTC
TRBJ2-5,15,TRBV10-3,TRBD2,-,CAISGGLAGQETQYF,TGTGCCATCAGTGGGGGACTAGCGGGCCAAGAGACCCAGTACTTC
TRBJ2-1,15,TRBV5-1,TRBD2,few,CASSLAAGLANEQFF,TGCGCCAGCAGCTTGGCAGCGGGGTTGGCCAATGAGCAGTTCTTC
TRBJ2-2,14,TRBV20-1,TRBD2,few,CSARSGGNTGELFF,TGCAGTGCTCGAAGCGGGGGGAACACCGGGGAGCTGTTTTTT
TRBJ2-7,14,TRBV7-9,-,-,CASSLLQSTYEQYF,TGTGCCAGCAGCTTATTACAATCGACCTACGAGCAGTACTTC
TRBJ2-7,14,TRBV6-1,-,-,CASTPSGSPYEQYF,TGTGCCAGCACCCCATCCGGGAGCCCCTACGAGCAGTACTTC
TRBJ2-1,13,TRBV7-2,TRBD1,few,CASSSGQGGEQFF,TGTGCCAGCAGCTCGGGACAGGGGGGTGAGCAGTTCTTC
TRBJ2-3,14,TRBV5-6,-,-,CASSLVAAPDTQYF,TGTGCCAGCAGCTTAGTAGCGGCCCCAGATACGCAGTATTTT
TRBJ2-3,15,TRBV6-5,-,many,CASSSLIGGPNTQYF,TGTGCCAGCAGTTCCCTTATCGGGGGGCCAAATACGCAGTATTTT
TRBJ2-2,15,TRBV11-2,-,once,CASSSPRLPTGELFF,TGTGCCAGCAGCTCCCCGAGGCTCCCCACCGGGGAGCTGTTTTTT
TRBJ2-7,12,TRBV6-6,-,few,CASSYSGLEQYF,TGTGCCAGCAGTTACTCGGGCCTCGAGCAGTACTTC
TRBJ1-2,13,TRBV7-6,-,few,CASSSDGGSGYTF,TGTGCCAGCAGCTCAGATGGGGGTTCCGGCTACACCTTC
TRBJ2-1,14,TRBV6-1,-,-,CASSQPWQGGEQFF,TGTGCCAGCAGCCAACCTTGGCAGGGCGGGGAGCAGTTCTTC
TRBJ2-1,16,TRBV28,TRBD2,-,CASSRVASGGYNEQFF,TGTGCCAGCAGTAGAGTGGCTAGCGGGGGTTACAATGAGCAGTTCTTC
TRBJ1-1,14,TRBV12-3/TRBV12-4,-,many,CASSSFRGNTEAFF,TGTGCCAGCAGTTCGTTCCGGGGGAACACTGAAGCTTTCTTT
TRBJ2-1,16,TRBV4-3,TRBD2,few,CASSQALAGVRGEQFF,TGCGCCAGCAGCCAAGCCCTAGCGGGAGTTCGAGGGGAGCAGTTCTTC
TRBJ2-5,16,TRBV29-1,TRBD2,-,CSVDGFKAGAEETQYF,TGCAGCGTTGACGGCTTTAAGGCGGGAGCTGAAGAGACCCAGTACTTC
TRBJ2-7,15,TRBV27,-,few,CASSMQGQGDYEQYF,TGTGCCAGCAGTATGCAGGGTCAAGGCGACTACGAGCAGTACTTC
TRBJ2-6,17,TRBV6-5,-,-,CASSYGRQISGANVLTF,TGTGCCAGCAGTTACGGGCGTCAGATCTCTGGGGCCAACGTCCTGACTTTC
TRBJ2-2,15,TRBV12-5,-,-,CASRSDRTNTGELFF,TGTGCTAGCCGAAGCGACAGGACTAACACCGGGGAGCTGTTTTTT
TRBJ2-1,15,TRBV5-4,-,-,CASSPAYSSYNEQFF,TGTGCCAGCAGCCCAGCCTATAGCTCCTACAATGAGCAGTTCTTC
TRBJ1-2,13,TRBV21-1,-,few,CASVRTGSYGYTF,TGTGCCAGCGTGAGGACAGGCAGCTATGGCTACACCTTC
TRBJ2-1,15,TRBV29-1,TRBD2,many,CSVEDGLAGVNEQFF,TGCAGCGTTGAAGATGGACTAGCGGGAGTGAATGAGCAGTTCTTC
TRBJ2-1,11,TRBV7-9,-,-,CASSFGGDTFF,TGTGCCAGCAGCTTCGGCGGGGATACGTTCTTC
TRBJ2-1,15,TRBV11-2,TRBD2,few,CASRTYSGGAVEQFF,TGTGCCAGCAGAACCTATAGCGGGGGGGCCGTTGAGCAGTTCTTC
TRBJ2-3,20,TRBV18,-,-,CASSPRSPKTRESLGDTQYF,TGTGCCAGCTCACCACGAAGTCCCAAAACCCGGGAGTCATTGGGAGATACGCAGTATTTT
TRBJ1-2,12,TRBV12-3/TRBV12-4,-,-,CASSFSFRPSNF,TGTGCCAGCAGTTTTAGTTTCAGACCGTCAAATTTC
TRBJ2-1,14,TRBV20-1,-,few,CSAREGTLGSEQFF,TGCAGTGCTAGAGAGGGGACCCTCGGGAGTGAGCAGTTCTTC
TRBJ2-3,16,TRBV7-2,TRBD2,few,CASRPSSGGSTDTQYF,TGTGCCAGCAGACCGTCTAGCGGGGGTAGCACAGATACGCAGTATTTT
TRBJ2-7,14,TRBV20-1,-,many,CSARKSAAYYEQYF,TGCAGTGCTAGAAAGAGCGCAGCCTACTACGAGCAGTACTTC
TRBJ1-6,15,TRBV12-3/TRBV12-4,TRBD1,few,CASSSTGQHNSPLHF,TGTGCCAGCAGTTCCACGGGACAGCATAATTCACCCCTCCACTTT
TRBJ2-1,14,TRBV2,TRBD2,many,CASRPGLAGQEQFF,TGTGCCAGCAGACCGGGACTAGCGGGACAGGAGCAGTTCTTC
TRBJ2-3,17,TRBV5-6,TRBD2,few,CASSLAGTSGRKRTQYF,TGTGCCAGCAGCTTGGCCGGTACTAGCGGGAGAAAAAGGACGCAGTATTTT
TRBJ2-4,12,TRBV28,-,-,CASMGFADIQYF,TGTGCCAGCATGGGGTTTGCGGACATTCAGTACTTC
TRBJ2-7,13,TRBV25-1,-,few,CASSEWSGYEQYF,TGTGCCAGCAGTGAATGGAGCGGCTACGAGCAGTACTTC
TRBJ1-5,14,TRBV19,TRBD1,-,CATKGTGGDQPQHF,TGTGCCACGAAGGGGACAGGGGGCGATCAGCCCCAGCATTTT